This passage covers 5 T cell receptor beta chains from one sample sequenced in a study of spatial heterogeneity in lung cancer (dated by TCRdb to between 2019 and 2020). The time point label for this specimen denotes: sample taken at primary tumor resection. Preparation of the library involved 5' RACE. These reads were obtained on a NextSeq 500. Clones were called with MiXCR by TCRdb after fastp trimmed the public reads at Q25, and only in-frame beta chains were retained. Rows are unified per CDR3 protein, each entry keeping the most common DNA and genes. This sample comprises about 2,300 distinct CDR3 sequences, around 23% of them detected only once. 24% of the sample is held by the ten biggest clonotypes. Their antigens are not known. Results the study describes overall, beyond this receptor: The tumor nonsynonymous mutation count correlated with the number of expanded intratumoral alpha and beta TCRs.

The sequences come from lung tumor tissue, collected at surgery. Source of these receptors: a male donor with early-stage non-small cell lung cancer.

This clonotype was picked up a small number of times. This beta chain is an off-target read within a library intended for alpha chains, so its frequency means little. The genes are TRBV29-1 and TRBJ1-1, with 7 bases aligning to TRBD1. The CDR3 has 14 residues. The V gene's germline CDR1 is SQVTM and CDR2 ANQGSEA. Trimming at V came to 8 bases and at J to 6 bases, leaving 15 bases not matched to a gene. The CDR3 DNA follows: TGCAGCCCCCTTGAAAGGCAGGGGGGATCTGAAGCTTTCTTT. Translation: CSPLERQGGSEAFF.

This clonotype has at least ten counts. The library was designed around alpha chains, so this beta chain is a stray read whose abundance carries little weight. In DNA, the CDR3 is TGCAGTGCTAGACTAGGACAGGGGAAAGAGACCCAGTACTTC. The encoded protein is CSARLGQGKETQYF. V and J are TRBV20-1 and TRBJ2-5, with 9 bases identical to TRBD1. This CDR3 is built from 14 residues. Germline CDR1 DFQATT, CDR2 SNEGSKA (reference sequence). Germline trimming cut 2 bases from V and 3 bases from J; bases unmatched to any gene: 4.

This clonotype appeared many times. This beta chain appears as a stray read in a library generated for alpha chains; its size is not informative. CDR3 residues: CASSQDLVADTQYF. The CDR3 region has the DNA TGTGCCAGCAGCCAAGACCTAGTCGCAGATACGCAGTATTTT. The chain is built from TRBV4-2 and TRBJ2-3; D gene uncertain. Deletions cut 0 bases from V and 4 bases from J, with 8 bases between. CDR1 and CDR2 from the germline V gene are LGHNA and YNFKEQ. The CDR3 consists of 14 residues.

This clonotype was observed many times. This beta chain was picked up by a library intended for alpha chains and is off target, so its count carries little meaning. The rearrangement uses TRBV28 and TRBJ1-6; D gene uncertain. The CDR3 spans 14 residues. The germline V and J ends were trimmed by 7 bases and 8 bases, with 15 bases remaining between them. Germline V gene data show CDR1 as MDHEN and CDR2 as SYDVKM. The CDR3 sequence is CASTPVSRDSPLHF. CDR3 coding DNA: TGTGCCAGCACCCCAGTCTCAAGGGATTCACCCCTCCACTTT.

This clonotype qualifies as medium-sized. Found in a library prepared for alpha chains, this beta chain is an off-target read, and its abundance has little meaning. The V call is TRBV5-1, the J call TRBJ1-1; D is ambiguous. In germline, CDR1 is SGHRS, CDR2 YFSETQ. The CDR3 spans 15 residues. V lost 3 bases to trimming and J lost 3 bases, with 15 bases between them. The CDR3 sequence is CASSWGGLVDTEAFF. CDR3 DNA sequence: TGCGCCAGCAGCTGGGGAGGCCTGGTGGACACTGAAGCTTTCTTT.